This T cell receptor beta chain was observed in a study of blood T cell repertoires in COVID-19. Study overall: The cDNA or gDNA used as material had been derived from T cells, B-cell-depleted T cells, or PBMCs.

Source study methods: Quantification of nucleated cells was approximated via reference gene primer amplification. Sequencing was performed with immunoSEQ multiplex PCR; in TCRdb, only in-frame clones are kept and a portion is missing. Clone size and V and J calls were adopted from that table, with D and trimming inferred from the DNA. The data show approximately 300,000 clones, 92% seen once. This CDR3 has 13 amino acids. Between the trimmed V and J ends, which lost 6 bases and 10 bases, there was a span of 18 bases. From germline, CDR1 is MNHEY and CDR2 SVGAGI. Enrollees, about 18 to 95 years old, lived in some 24 US areas. Grouping used clinical history reported by participants in a survey and questionnaire.

The receptor was derived from a woman in her 30s who had recovered from COVID-19. The sequenced sample was PBMCs or T cells enriched from blood (not recorded which). The genes are TRBV6-5 and TRBJ1-1, with D maybe TRBD1 (5 bases). CDR3 residues: CASRGNTGSGAFF. Written as DNA, the CDR3 is TGTGCCAGCAGGGGCAATACAGGTTCCGGAGCTTTCTTT.